The rows below give T cell receptor beta chains drawn from one sample of a study of cytomegalovirus exposure and HLA in healthy donors. Profiling relied on immunoSEQ multiplex PCR, and the TCRdb table lists in-frame clones only, not all of them. The table includes approximately 300,000 clones, 86% detected once. Sequenced sample: PBMCs. The receptors shown here come from a woman under 30 in good health and CMV-seronegative. CDR3s include the opening cysteine and the closing phenylalanine or tryptophan. A D gene is named only where the DNA matches it firmly. Only part of the rows carry a size: once, few, many, or a class if the clone is expanded.

size	V	D	J	DNA	CDR3
NA	TRBV5-1	TRBD2	TRBJ2-7	TGCGCCAGCAGCTTGACTAGCGGGAGGGCCAAAGAGGGATACGAGCAGTACTTC	CASSLTSGRAKEGYEQYF
NA	TRBV4-3	TRBD2	TRBJ2-1	TGCGCCAGCAGCCAGGAGGGACTAGCGGGAGTGTGGAATGAGCAGTTCTTC	CASSQEGLAGVWNEQFF
NA	TRBV13	TRBD2	TRBJ2-2	TGTGCCAGCAGCCCGGGGCCCCAGCGGGGCCCGAACACCGGGGAGCTGTTTTTT	CASSPGPQRGPNTGELFF
NA	TRBV4-1	NA	TRBJ2-1	TGCGCCAGCAGCCAAGAGATAGCGGAGCAGTTCTTC	CASSQEIAEQFF
NA	TRBV9	TRBD2	TRBJ2-1	TGTGCCAGCAGCGTGACTAGCGGGACTTACTCCTACAATGAGCAGTTCTTC	CASSVTSGTYSYNEQFF
once	TRBV7-2	NA	TRBJ1-2	TGTGCCAGCAGCTTAACAGGGATTCCCGACTATGGCTACACCTTC	CASSLTGIPDYGYTF
NA	TRBV7-2	TRBD2	TRBJ2-5	TGTGCCAGCAGCTTAGGGGCTAGCGGGATCCAAGAGACCCAGTACTTC	CASSLGASGIQETQYF
NA	TRBV9	NA	TRBJ2-3	TGTGCCAGCAGCGTGCGGCTCGGGGGAAACACAGATACGCAGTATTTT	CASSVRLGGNTDTQYF
NA	TRBV5-6	NA	TRBJ2-3	TGTGCCAGCAGCTTGGGGGCGCTAAAGGATACGCAGTATTTT	CASSLGALKDTQYF
NA	TRBV11-3	TRBD2	TRBJ2-1	TGTGCCAGCAGTTCGCTAGCGGGAGGCTACAATGAGCAGTTCTTC	CASSSLAGGYNEQFF
NA	TRBV27	TRBD1	TRBJ1-1	TGTGCCAGCAGTCCCACGACAGGGTCCCCTGAAGCTTTCTTT	CASSPTTGSPEAFF
NA	TRBV7-9	NA	TRBJ2-7	TGTGCCAGCAGCTTAGTGAGCTACGAGCAGTACTTC	CASSLVSYEQYF
NA	TRBV5-4	NA	TRBJ2-5	TGTGCCAGCAGCTTTCCTAGCGACCAAGAGACCCAGTACTTC	CASSFPSDQETQYF
NA	TRBV9	NA	TRBJ2-2	TGTGCCAGCAGCGGGACTAAGGATAGAGGGGAGCTGTTTTTT	CASSGTKDRGELFF
NA	TRBV7-2	NA	TRBJ2-1	TGTGCCAGCAGCTTGGGGAGCGGCGGCTTCTACAATGAGCAGTTCTTC	CASSLGSGGFYNEQFF
NA	TRBV18	TRBD1	TRBJ2-3	TGTGCCAGCTCACTCTGGACAGGGGGAGATACGCAGTATTTT	CASSLWTGGDTQYF
NA	TRBV27	NA	TRBJ2-3	TGTGCCAGCAGTTTAAAAGGGGCAGCGCAGTATTTT	CASSLKGAAQYF
few	TRBV19	NA	TRBJ1-2	TGTGCCAGTAGTATAGATCTGGGAGCTAACTATGGCTACACCTTC	CASSIDLGANYGYTF
NA	TRBV7-9	NA	TRBJ2-7	TGTGCCAGCAGCTTAGTAGTCGACGAGCAGTACTTC	CASSLVVDEQYF
NA	TRBV4-2	NA	TRBJ1-4	TGTGCCAGCAGCCAAGACGACAGGAACCTTAATGAAAAACTGTTTTTT	CASSQDDRNLNEKLFF
NA	TRBV13	NA	TRBJ2-5	TGTGCCAGCAGCTTCGTTAGTACGGAAGAGACCCAGTACTTC	CASSFVSTEETQYF
NA	TRBV4-2	NA	TRBJ2-7	TGTGCCAGCAGCCCGGGTTTGGAGGGCCTTGGGGAGCAGTACTTC	CASSPGLEGLGEQYF